Shown below are 14 T cell receptor beta chains from a single sample sequenced in a study of T-cell memory formation after mild COVID-19 (dated by TCRdb to 2020 to 2023). The library came from 5' RACE. The sequencer listed for this sample is Illumina NovaSeq 6000. TCRdb took the public reads, trimmed them with fastp at Q25, ran MiXCR for clone calling and kept in-frame beta chains. Each CDR3 protein gets just one entry, which takes the most common genes and DNA from the rows behind it. In this sample the table shows hundreds of thousands of distinct CDR3 sequences, 20% to 25% of which occur a single time. The top ten clonotypes cover about 8.2% of the sample. The sample taken for sequencing was PBMCs or a T cell subset sorted from them (not recorded which). The receptors derive from an adult woman who had mild COVID-19 (a few samples of this study predate the infection). The sample titles of this study are shuffled in the database, so cell type and time point are left out; the donor was told from shared clones.

V usage is TRBV6-6 and J usage is TRBJ1-3; tentative D call: TRBD1 (5 bases). The V and J ends lost 2 bases and 0 bases respectively, with 11 bases between them. CDR1 and CDR2 (germline): MNHNY, SVGAGI (reference sequence). The CDR3 has 16 amino acids. The CDR3 loop reads CASSYIAGTSGNTIYF. CDR3 DNA: TGTGCCAGCAGTTACATCGCTGGGACCTCTGGAAACACCATATATTTT.

The table lists this clonotype with a few counts. The CDR3 sequence: CASRVLAGLKGELFF. In DNA, the CDR3 is TGTGCCAGCAGGGTACTAGCGGGCCTAAAAGGGGAGCTGTTTTTT. The gene calls are TRBV6-2 or TRBV6-3 and TRBJ2-2; 9 bases are a match to TRBD2. Germline V CDR1 and CDR2: MNHEY, SVGEGT. The trim removed 6 bases at V and 8 bases at J, leaving 10 bases unmatched. CDR3 length: 15 amino acids.

This clonotype was counted between two and nine times. This sequence joins TRBV20-1 and TRBJ2-7, with 11 positions matching TRBD1. The CDR3 sequence is 14 residues long. Germline-derived CDR1 and CDR2 are DFQATT and SNEGSKA (reference sequence). Germline trimming cut 6 bases from V and 3 bases from J; bases unmatched to any gene: 7. The chain's CDR3 is CSAVGQGAVYEQYF. CDR3 nucleotide sequence: TGCAGTGCGGTAGGACAGGGGGCGGTCTACGAGCAGTACTTC.

This clonotype was seen more than once but under ten times. The chain couples TRBV6-2 or TRBV6-3 to TRBJ1-5; D may be TRBD1 (6 bases). This CDR3 has 16 amino acids. Germline V gene sequence: CDR1 MNHEY, CDR2 SVGEGT. With 0 bases removed from V and 1 base from J, the gap between germline ends came to 10 bases. CDR3 residues: CASSYSGRGSNQPQHF. The CDR3 DNA sequence: TGTGCCAGCAGTTACTCGGGCAGGGGAAGCAATCAGCCCCAGCATTTT.

There are a few counts of this clonotype. The genes are TRBV7-2 and TRBJ2-3, with TRBD2 matching 10 bases. The germline V gene encodes CDR1 SGHTA and CDR2 FQGNSA. CDR3 length: 14 amino acids. Trimming at V came to 5 bases and at J to 6 bases, leaving 5 bases not matched to a gene. The CDR3 DNA follows: TGTGCCAGCAGCAAGGGACTAGCGATCGATACGCAGTATTTT. It specifies CASSKGLAIDTQYF.

This clonotype has a handful of counts. This chain joins TRBV20-1 and TRBJ2-1, with 10 bases matching TRBD2. V was clipped by 4 bases and J by 10 bases; unmatched bases: 10. The CDR3 is 14 residues long. In germline, CDR1 is DFQATT, CDR2 SNEGSKA (reference sequence). The CDR3 region is CSATGAGGAMEQFF. CDR3 bases: TGCAGTGCTACTGGAGCGGGAGGGGCGATGGAGCAGTTCTTC.

Only a few counts were recorded for this clonotype. The V call is TRBV4-3, the J call TRBJ2-3, with 7 bases aligning to TRBD2. Unmatched junction bases numbered 8, after V lost 3 bases and J lost 2 bases. CDR1 is LGHNA and CDR2 is YSLEER in the germline V gene. The CDR3 loop spans 16 amino acids. This CDR3 reads CASSQRGGGVTDTQYF. For the CDR3, the DNA is TGCGCCAGCAGCCAGCGCGGGGGAGGGGTCACAGATACGCAGTATTTT.

The chain has TRBV9 and TRBJ2-1; 9 bases align to TRBD1. The CDR3 spans 15 residues. Trimming took 4 bases from V and 6 from J; bases not matched to a gene: 8. Germline V gene data show CDR1 as SGDLS and CDR2 as YYNGEE. DNA of the CDR3: TGTGCCAGCAGCCCCCGACAGGGGGTCTTCAATGAGCAGTTCTTC. It is translated as CASSPRQGVFNEQFF.

This chain links TRBV13 with TRBJ1-3; the D gene is possibly TRBD1 (6 bases). The CDR3 contains 16 residues. Trimming left V 5 bases short and J 0 bases short, with 14 bases between. Germline-derived CDR1 and CDR2 are PRHDT and FYEKMQ (reference sequence). Written as DNA, the CDR3 is TGTGCCAGCAGCCCGGATCAGGGGAGCTCTGGAAACACCATATATTTT. Its translation is CASSPDQGSSGNTIYF.

The chain has TRBV3-1 and TRBJ2-3, with 10 bases identical to TRBD2. CDR1 LGHDT and CDR2 YNNKEL come from the germline V gene (reference sequence). Trimming took 6 bases from V and 4 from J; bases not matched to a gene: 7. The CDR3 has 15 residues. The DNA for the CDR3 is TGTGCCAGCAGTTATAGCGGGGGGAGCGCAGATACGCAGTATTTT. This codes for CASSYSGGSADTQYF.

The J gene is TRBJ2-3, the V gene TRBV5-1; 10 nucleotides agree with TRBD2. V gave up 4 bases and J gave up 2 bases; unmatched junction bases: 4. CDR1 and CDR2 from the germline V gene are SGHRS and YFSETQ. The CDR3 loop spans 15 amino acids. Written as DNA, the CDR3 is TGCGCCAGCAGCCCTGGACTAGCGGTCACAGATACGCAGTATTTT. It specifies CASSPGLAVTDTQYF.

This clonotype was counted between two and nine times. The chain recombines TRBV5-6 with TRBJ2-6, with D uncertain. Germline loops: CDR1 SGHDT, CDR2 YYEEEE. The CDR3 covers 14 residues. Trimming removed 4 bases at V and 2 bases at J, with 7 bases between. DNA for the CDR3: TGTGCCAGCAGCGCCTTTCCTGGGGCCAACGTCCTGACTTTC. This encodes CASSAFPGANVLTF.

The rearrangement joins TRBV7-9 to TRBJ2-2, with 8 bases aligning to TRBD2. This CDR3 is 15 amino acids long. CDR1 and CDR2 from the germline V gene are SEHNR and FQNEAQ (reference sequence). Trimming at V came to 5 bases and at J to 4 bases, leaving 6 bases not matched to a gene. CDR3 in DNA: TGTGCCAGCAGCCCCCTTACTAGCGGCACCGGGGAGCTGTTTTTT. Translation: CASSPLTSGTGELFF.

The J gene is TRBJ1-5, the V gene TRBV6-6; 9 positions agree with TRBD1. V shed 4 bases, J shed 7 bases, and the junction held 5 bases outside the gene matches. Per germline, CDR1 MNHNY and CDR2 SVGAGI (reference sequence). This CDR3 region has 14 residues. CDR3 region: CASSSSGQGQPQHF. CDR3 nucleotides: TGTGCCAGCAGTTCCTCGGGACAGGGCCAGCCCCAGCATTTT.